This T cell receptor (beta chain) was identified in a study of response to subunit inactivated influenza vaccine. The CDR3 runs 12 residues. Trimming shortened V by 8 bases and J by 12 bases, and 17 bases separated the two germline ends. Germline-derived CDR1 and CDR2 are SNHLY and FYNNEI. This clonotype has just a few counts. Its target is not known. The study, taken as a whole, reports: Authors suggested few new T cells are recruited by each seasonal influenza vaccination.

In TCRdb, the RT-PCR reads were re-called with MiXCR into one record per CDR3 protein. The sample has roughly 700,000 distinct CDR3 sequences, approximately 13% seen once. The V gene is TRBV2, the J gene TRBJ1-5, with D perhaps TRBD1 (5 bases). Here the sequenced sample was PBMCs from blood, taken 14 to 15 days before vaccination. This receptor was taken from a man in his fifties who received an inactivated influenza vaccine. The CDR3 sequence is CASGQRQTNQHF. The CDR3 DNA reads TGTGCCAGCGGCCAAAGACAGACGAACCAGCATTTT.